The source of this T cell receptor beta chain is a study of T cells in Graves' hyperthyroidism and ophthalmopathy (dated by TCRdb to between 2018 and 2021). Background for the entire study: Peripheral blood was collected at initial diagnosis, before any treatment. A discovery cohort of about 95 patients, 43 with Graves' ophthalmopathy and 57 with stable Graves' hyperthyroidism, was used to find distinguishing TCR V-J signatures. An independent validation cohort of 18 to 20 hyperthyroidism patients and approximately 16 patients who later progressed to ophthalmopathy tested prospective prediction of ophthalmopathy. For training and testing, the 100 patients in the discovery cohort were randomly divided in a 7:3 ratio. Thyroid tissue and blood T-cell repertoires from roughly 6 Graves' hyperthyroidism patients were also compared in the study. After sampling, hyperthyroidism patients received methimazole starting at 30 mg daily, and ophthalmopathy patients received high-dose intravenous methylprednisolone. The paper describes TCR Vbeta CDR3 sequencing of 140 or so peripheral blood samples, made up of around 41 ophthalmopathy patients, around 73 hyperthyroidism patients and 17 progressor patients. The investigation overall reported the following: In validation, the model predicted progression to ophthalmopathy a median of roughly 6.2 months before onset, with about 64% sensitivity and 72.22% specificity. Most expanded thyroid clonotypes (frequency above 0.001) were also detected in blood, a finding suggesting that blood repertoires may reflect thyroid immune responses. No statistical method was used to set the sample size in advance, and investigators knew the group allocation. A model built on a 13 V-J signature distinguished ophthalmopathy from stable hyperthyroidism, reaching roughly 88% sensitivity and about 81% specificity in cross-validation and 80%/75% in testing.

In this sample, this clonotype turned up many times. Its antigen is still unknown. Qualities for individual bases were not recorded, and no much larger clone is one base off. In the ophthalmopathy patients, disease was moderately to severely active, with a Clinical Activity Score of 3 or more, a NOSPECS grade of 4 or more, and a duration of less than 3 months. The study excluded patients with uncontrolled infections, other autoimmune diseases, pregnancy or lactation. Diagnoses relied on clinical symptoms, serum thyroxine and TRAb, thyroid ultrasound and orbital computed tomography. Ficoll-Paque density gradient centrifugation was used to isolate PBMCs from approximately 10 ml of fresh peripheral blood. Total RNA was extracted with Trizol reagent, and quality was checked on an Agilent 2100 Bioanalyzer. The TCR beta CDR3 regions were amplified from RNA transcripts. The TCR CDR3 was subjected to a first round of RT-PCR using the HTBI primer set and the Qiagen OneStep RT-PCR kit. The libraries were constructed in a second round of multiplex PCR and then size-selected and purified. Paired-end sequencing of the libraries was performed with 100 bp reads on an Illumina HiSeq2000. The authors processed their data as follows. SOAPnuke was used to process the raw data, removing reads that contained adapters or uncalled bases, had a mean Phred below 15, or lacked an exact match to the constant primer or identifier. COPE v1.2.5 was used to merge the high-quality paired reads, and each unique nucleotide sequence was defined as a clonotype. Clonotypes were aligned to IMGT TRBV, TRBD and TRBJ reference segments using MiTCR v1.1. The analysis included only V-J combinations with a frequency above 0.0001, which together covered roughly 99% of the repertoires. The TCS score was defined as the ratio of F50 (clonal expansion) to E x V (chaos), calculated using BLOSUM62-based TCRdist between CDR3 peptides within each V-J. Welch's t-statistics and random forest reduced around 510 V-J features to about 12, which were used in a naive Bayes classifier (R e1071). The similarity between thyroid and blood repertoires was quantified using the Morisita-Horn index. The public reads were reanalyzed by TCRdb: fastp trimming at Q25, MiXCR alignment, in-frame beta chains only. A single entry per CDR3 protein holds the most common genes and DNA from its merged rows. The V and J calls here are based on TCRdb, not the publication. A total of hundreds of thousands of distinct CDR3 sequences appear in this sample, over 12% of them only once. Approximately 4.2% of the sample comes from the top ten.

Deletion took 4 bases off V and 0 bases off J, with a span of 10 bases between the germline ends. The CDR3 runs 13 residues from the cysteine to the phenylalanine. The only DNA kept is the CDR3, 39 bases in frame from the first base. As encoded in the germline V gene, CDR1 is SQVTM while CDR2 is ANQGSEA. The TCR originated in a woman between 40 and 50 years old with Graves' ophthalmopathy. The receptor chain draws on TRBV29-1 and TRBJ2-7, with TRBD1 perhaps the D gene, on 6 matching bases. Sequenced: blood. The DNA is as follows: TGCAGCGTTGCTCAGGGGCGCTCCTACGAGCAGTACTTC. This yields the protein CSVAQGRSYEQYF.